Each of the 9 T cell receptor beta chains below was sequenced from the same sample in a study of CD8 T cells in Susac syndrome. An amount of RNA that ranged from 0.5 to 1 ug was reverse transcribed with random hexamers. MiXCR, applied by TCRdb to the immunoSEQ multiplex PCR reads, yields one record per CDR3 protein. The table includes about 200,000 distinct CDR3 sequences, about 91% detected once. Sequenced sample: CD4+ T cells from PBMCs. The source is a human donor with Susac syndrome.

This clonotype is a singleton in its sample. This chain connects TRBV3-1 to TRBJ1-2; 7 bases fit TRBD1. The V segment lost 4 bases and the J segment 7 bases; nucleotides outside the gene matches: 9. The CDR3 totals 14 residues. The germline V gene encodes CDR1 LGHDT and CDR2 YNNKEL (reference sequence). CDR3 protein: CASSLETGWSGYTF. Written as DNA, the CDR3 is TGTGCCAGCAGCCTTGAGACAGGGTGGTCTGGCTACACCTTC.

J is TRBJ2-3 and V is TRBV3-1; 11 nucleotides agree with TRBD2. This CDR3 comprises 19 residues. Germline CDR1 reads LGHDT; CDR2 reads YNNKEL (reference sequence). The ends lost 2 bases at V and 8 bases at J; junction bases unmatched: 18. CDR3 region: CASSQTLAGVSISHVTQYF. The CDR3 bases are TGTGCCAGCAGCCAAACACTAGCGGGAGTATCAATCTCTCATGTTACGCAGTATTTT.

J is TRBJ2-1 and V is TRBV9; possible D gene TRBD1, 6 bases. Trimming cost V 4 bases and J 10 bases, with 12 bases left between them. Germline V gene data show CDR1 as SGDLS and CDR2 as YYNGEE. The length of the CDR3 is 12 residues. The chain's CDR3 is CASSFRGGEQFF. The CDR3 nucleotides read TGTGCCAGCAGCTTCAGGGGTGGAGAGCAGTTCTTC.

The gene calls are TRBV7-9 and TRBJ1-4; D unclear. Trimming left V 0 bases short and J 2 bases short, with 7 bases between. Per the germline V gene, CDR1 is SEHNR and CDR2 is FQNEAQ (reference sequence). The CDR3 spans 15 residues. CDR3 nucleotide sequence: TGTGCCAGCAGCTTAGCGCTAGGGACTAATGAAAAACTGTTTTTT. It specifies CASSLALGTNEKLFF.

The chain recombines TRBV18 with TRBJ1-1, with 7 bases aligning to TRBD1. Trimming removed 3 bases from V and 1 base from J; junction bases left unmatched: 2. CDR3 length equals 14 residues. Per the germline V gene, CDR1 is KGHSH and CDR2 is LQKENI. The CDR3 loop reads CASSPDRENTEAFF. DNA of the CDR3: TGTGCCAGCTCACCTGACAGGGAGAACACTGAAGCTTTCTTT.

The chain joins TRBV18 to TRBJ1-1, with D tentatively TRBD1 (6 bases). V was clipped by 1 base and J by 1 base, with 13 bases between them. In germline, CDR1 is KGHSH, CDR2 LQKENI. The CDR3 runs 16 residues. The CDR3 region has the DNA TGTGCCAGCTCACCACGGTTACAGGGAGGGAACACTGAAGCTTTCTTT. As protein: CASSPRLQGGNTEAFF.

V and J are TRBV7-2 and TRBJ2-7, with D perhaps given as TRBD1 or TRBD2 (5 bases each). The CDR3 has 13 amino acids. Trimming removed 5 bases from V and 9 bases from J, with 17 bases in between. In germline, CDR1 is SGHTA, CDR2 FQGNSA. CDR3 nucleotide sequence: TGTGCCAGCAGCCTCGGCGGGCAGGGCGTGCAGTACTTC. This encodes CASSLGGQGVQYF.

This chain links TRBV24-1 with TRBJ2-2, with D possibly matching TRBD2 (5 bases). V gave up 5 bases and J gave up 7 bases, with 22 bases separating them. This CDR3 comprises 17 residues. In germline, CDR1 is KGHDR, CDR2 SFDVKD. The CDR3 DNA reads as TGTGCCACCAGTGCCCATACTTATCGGAGTGGAGGCGGGGAGCTGTTTTTT. Protein sequence: CATSAHTYRSGGGELFF.

The chain couples TRBV19 to TRBJ1-2; D gene ambiguous. CDR3 length: 14 amino acids. CDR1 and CDR2 from the germline V gene are LNHDA and SQIVND (reference sequence). Deletions cut 4 bases from V and 6 bases from J, with 15 bases between. CDR3 loop: CASSTGPRQHGYTF. The CDR3 bases are TGTGCCAGTAGTACCGGACCCAGGCAGCATGGCTACACCTTC.